This TCR beta chain came from a study of T-cell reconstitution after alpha-beta-depleted transplantation in children. The CDR3 runs to 14 residues. Trimming removed 7 bases from V and 7 bases from J; junction bases left unmatched: 9. It was with unique molecular identifiers that the TCRbeta library was prepared. Via MiXCR, TCRdb re-called the PCR reads, giving one row per CDR3 protein. The sample lists around 450,000 distinct CDR3 sequences, around 15% occurring once. Findings and limits, study-wide: T-cell counts and diversity at one year following transplant were attributed mainly to newly produced T cells. There were some patients whose high TCRbeta diversity at day 60 came from surviving recipient T cells and thymic progenitors. Expanded graft clones, several hundred of them, were reportedly the source of alpha-beta T cells about two months after transplant.

This clonotype was found a few times. What it binds is not known. Here the sequenced sample was PBMCs, mostly from graft donor cells, taken 360 days after TCRalphabeta/CD19-depleted stem cell transplant. The clonotype originates from a boy in the first two years of life who had a stem cell transplant for Wiskott-Aldrich syndrome, so the T cells may come from the graft donor. The J gene is TRBJ2-1, the V gene TRBV12-3 or TRBV12-4; 8 nucleotides align to TRBD2. The CDR3 reads CASTPGLGKNEQFF. CDR3 bases: TGTGCCAGCACACCGGGACTAGGAAAGAATGAGCAGTTCTTC.